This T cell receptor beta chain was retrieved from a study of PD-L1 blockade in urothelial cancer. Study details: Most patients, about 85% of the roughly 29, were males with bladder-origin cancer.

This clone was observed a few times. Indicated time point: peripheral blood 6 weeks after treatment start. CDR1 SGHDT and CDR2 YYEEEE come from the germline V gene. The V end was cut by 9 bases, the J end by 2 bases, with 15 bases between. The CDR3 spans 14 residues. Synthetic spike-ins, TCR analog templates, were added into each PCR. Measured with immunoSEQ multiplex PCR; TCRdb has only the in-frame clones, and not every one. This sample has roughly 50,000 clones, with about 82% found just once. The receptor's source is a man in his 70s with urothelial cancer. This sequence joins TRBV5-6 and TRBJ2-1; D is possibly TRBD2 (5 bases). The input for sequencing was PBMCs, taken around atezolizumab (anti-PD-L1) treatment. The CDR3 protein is CATRLGAAYNEQFF. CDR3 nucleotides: TGTGCCACCCGTTTGGGAGCGGCCTACAATGAGCAGTTCTTC.